These 29 T cell receptor beta chains originate from one sample sequenced in a study of blood T cell repertoires in COVID-19. Repertoires were generated with immunoSEQ multiplex PCR, while TCRdb's copy carries only in-frame clones and drops some. The sample lists about 200,000 clones, about 84% seen once, with 7.4% in the top ten. Sequenced: PBMCs or T cells enriched from blood (not recorded which). The receptors originated from a woman between 35 and 50 years old with acute COVID-19.

This rearrangement joins TRBV11-2 to TRBJ2-2, with TRBD2 identical over 8 bases. Per germline, CDR1 SGHAT and CDR2 FQNNGV. Trimming removed 6 bases from V and 1 base from J; junction bases left unmatched: 4. The CDR3 consists of 15 residues. CDR3 in amino acids: CASSPLAGNTGELFF. In DNA, the CDR3 is TGTGCCAGCAGTCCTCTAGCGGGGAACACCGGGGAGCTGTTTTTT.

The chain uses TRBV2 and TRBJ2-1; D gene unclear. The CDR3 has 14 amino acids. Per the germline V gene, CDR1 is SNHLY and CDR2 is FYNNEI. V lost 5 bases, J lost 0 bases, and 8 bases lay in between. The CDR3 DNA sequence: TGTGCCAGCAGTCCACTCGGCTCCTACAATGAGCAGTTCTTC. It specifies CASSPLGSYNEQFF. The full variable domain, rest sourced from reference TRBV2 and TRBJ2-1, is EPEVTQTPSHQVTQMGQEVILRCVPISNHLYFYWYRQILGQKVEFLVSFYNNEISEKSEIFDDQFSVERPDGSNFTLKIRSTKLEDSAMYFCASSPLGSYNEQFFGPGTRLTVL.

The gene calls are TRBV14 and TRBJ1-3; no clear D gene. The CDR3 contains 16 residues. V shed 2 bases and J shed 0 bases, with 11 bases lying between them. CDR1 is SGHDN, CDR2 FVKESK, per germline. CDR3 in DNA: TGTGCCAGCAGCCAACTACACAGTAGCTCTGGAAACACCATATATTTT. Protein: CASSQLHSSSGNTIYF.

V gene TRBV5-6 combines with J gene TRBJ2-7; TRBD1 is a possible D gene (5 bases). Trimming pared 2 bases from V and 5 bases from J, leaving 20 bases between. The CDR3 runs 16 residues. Germline V lookup: CDR1 SGHDT, CDR2 YYEEEE. The CDR3 coding sequence is TGTGCCAGCAGCTTTTCTGTGGGGCAGGGAAGCGACGAGCAGTACTTC. Residues: CASSFSVGQGSDEQYF.

The chain carries TRBV6-5 and TRBJ1-2; D may be TRBD1 (5 bases). CDR3 size: 14 residues. The germline gives CDR1 MNHEY, CDR2 SVGAGI. The V end was cut by 8 bases, the J end by 8 bases, with 21 bases between. The CDR3 region has the DNA TGTGCCAGCGGATGGGGGGGTGGGGTTTACGGCTACACCTTC. Translated, it gives CASGWGGGVYGYTF.

CDR3 residues: CASSEGGETQYF. DNA of the CDR3: TGTGCCAGCAGCGAAGGGGGCGAGACCCAGTACTTC. V is TRBV3-1 (or the pseudogene TRBV3-2) and J is TRBJ2-5; 7 nucleotides align to TRBD1. Germline V gene lookup returns CDR1 LGHDT and CDR2 YNNKEL (reference sequence). This CDR3 is 12 amino acids long. The trim removed 5 bases at V and 5 bases at J, leaving 2 bases unmatched.

The genes are TRBV4-1 and TRBJ1-4; D gene uncertain. CDR1 and CDR2 from the germline V gene are MGHRA and YSYEKL. CDR3 length: 13 amino acids. Deletions cut 3 bases from V and 4 bases from J, with 6 bases between. The CDR3 reads CASSQALNEKLFF. As DNA, the CDR3 is TGCGCCAGCAGCCAGGCTCTTAATGAAAAACTGTTTTTT.

The V gene is TRBV7-2, the J gene TRBJ2-5; TRBD1 might be the D (5 bases). This CDR3 spans 13 amino acids. The V end lost 1 base, the J end lost 4 bases, and 7 bases lay between the germline ends. CDR1 and CDR2 from the germline V gene are SGHTA and FQGNSA. Here the CDR3 DNA reads TGTGCCAGCAGCTTAGTAACAGGAGAGACCCAGTACTTC. Its translation is CASSLVTGETQYF.

The V gene is TRBV12-3 or TRBV12-4, the J gene TRBJ2-1; TRBD1 matches 8 bases. With V trimmed by 8 bases and J by 7 bases, 7 bases remained unmatched. The CDR3 is made up of 13 amino acids. The CDR3 bases are TGTGCCAGCCAGCAGGGGGCTGGGAATGAGCAGTTCTTC. Residues: CASQQGAGNEQFF.

The V gene is TRBV25-1, the J gene TRBJ1-5; 7 bases are shared with TRBD1. V was clipped by 4 bases and J by 6 bases; unmatched bases: 6. Germline CDR1 and CDR2: MGHDK and SYGVNS. The CDR3 extends over 14 amino acids. The CDR3 region is CASSGQGSTQPQHF. CDR3 in DNA: TGTGCCAGCAGTGGACAGGGATCCACTCAGCCCCAGCATTTT.

This chain uses TRBV3-1 (or the pseudogene TRBV3-2) with TRBJ2-7; D call uncertain. Germline CDR1 and CDR2: LGHDT and YNNKEL (reference sequence). The CDR3 loop spans 12 amino acids. With 0 bases removed from V and 7 bases from J, the gap between germline ends came to 7 bases. The CDR3 DNA follows: TGTGCCAGCAGCCAAGATTACGGGGAGCAGTACTTC. It encodes CASSQDYGEQYF.

The chain combines TRBV6-5 with TRBJ1-2; D remains ambiguous. Trimming left V 6 bases short and J 4 bases short, with 12 bases between. Germline V gene sequence: CDR1 MNHEY, CDR2 SVGAGI. The CDR3 covers 13 residues. CDR3 amino acids: CASRTFGSYGYTF. The CDR3 DNA is TGTGCCAGCAGAACGTTCGGGAGCTATGGCTACACCTTC.

This chain links TRBV28 with TRBJ2-1; 12 nucleotides match TRBD2. The trim removed 6 bases at V and 5 bases at J, leaving 8 bases unmatched. CDR1 and CDR2 from the germline V gene are MDHEN and SYDVKM. The CDR3 totals 16 residues. This CDR3 reads CASSPWTSGNNNEQFF. The CDR3 coding sequence is TGTGCCAGCAGCCCATGGACTAGCGGGAACAACAATGAGCAGTTCTTC.

The chain employs TRBV18 and TRBJ1-1, with D hard to call. CDR1 KGHSH and CDR2 LQKENI come from the germline V gene. V was trimmed by 3 bases and J by 2 bases, leaving 13 bases between them. This CDR3 has 15 residues. CDR3: CASSPTSDINTEAFF. As DNA, the CDR3 is TGTGCCAGCTCACCTACTTCCGACATTAACACTGAAGCTTTCTTT.

This chain uses TRBV9 with TRBJ1-6; D is perhaps TRBD1 (5 bases). The CDR3 is 15 residues long. CDR1 is SGDLS, CDR2 YYNGEE, per germline. V lost 4 bases, J lost 0 bases, and 8 bases lay in between. CDR3 sequence (DNA): TGTGCCAGCAGCACCACAGGCTCCTATAATTCACCCCTCCACTTT. It translates to CASSTTGSYNSPLHF.

V gene TRBV2 combines with J gene TRBJ2-2; 7 bases match TRBD1. The CDR3 is 14 amino acids. J was trimmed by 2 bases and V by 10 bases; bases with no gene match: 7. Germline loops: CDR1 SNHLY, CDR2 FYNNEI. The CDR3 reads CAKGDRDNTGELFF. The CDR3 coding sequence is TGTGCCAAAGGAGACAGGGATAACACCGGGGAGCTGTTTTTT.

The rearrangement uses TRBV6-5 and TRBJ1-6; 9 bases are shared with TRBD1. The CDR3 is made up of 15 amino acids. Germline CDR1 reads MNHEY; CDR2 reads SVGAGI. With V trimmed by 6 bases and J by 8 bases, 8 bases remained unmatched. The chain's CDR3 is CASRTQGARDSPLHF. The CDR3 bases are TGTGCCAGCAGGACACAGGGGGCGCGGGATTCACCCCTCCACTTT.

CDR3 region: CASSATDQETQYF. The CDR3 bases are TGTGCCAGCAGCGCGACAGACCAAGAGACCCAGTACTTC. The chain carries TRBV9 and TRBJ2-5; possibly TRBD1 for D (5 bases). This CDR3 spans 13 amino acids. Germline V CDR1 and CDR2: SGDLS, YYNGEE. Trimming left V 3 bases short and J 0 bases short, with 6 bases between.

The CDR3 DNA reads TGTGCCAGCAGCTTAGTCAGCGGGGGTGTAACCTACGAGCAGTACTTC. Translating gives CASSLVSGGVTYEQYF. V gene TRBV7-2 combines with J gene TRBJ2-7; TRBD2 matches 8 bases. Germline V gene lookup returns CDR1 SGHTA and CDR2 FQGNSA. After removal of 1 base from V and 2 bases from J, the junction contained 7 bases not matched to a gene. The CDR3 contains 16 residues.

The chain employs TRBV19 and TRBJ1-1, with unresolved D. Germline-derived CDR1 and CDR2 are LNHDA and SQIVND (reference sequence). Trimming took 3 bases from V and 6 from J, leaving 11 bases between them. The CDR3 totals 13 residues. The CDR3, as DNA: TGTGCCAGTAGTATGGTGGGAGTCTCTGAAGCTTTCTTT. This codes for CASSMVGVSEAFF.

The chain couples TRBV18 to TRBJ2-3; the match to TRBD2 covers 12 bases. This CDR3 comprises 16 residues. Germline CDR1 KGHSH, CDR2 LQKENI. With V trimmed by 3 bases and J by 3 bases, 4 bases remained unmatched. CDR3 in amino acids: CASSPKTSGRTDTQYF. The CDR3 DNA sequence: TGTGCCAGCTCACCCAAAACTAGCGGGAGGACAGATACGCAGTATTTT.

A remark on this clone: Distinct nucleotide sequences in the sample also encode this CDR3. V gene TRBV11-2 combines with J gene TRBJ1-2; a possible D gene is TRBD1 (5 bases). The germline V and J ends were trimmed by 0 bases and 1 base, with 12 bases remaining between them. The CDR3 contains 16 residues. Germline CDR1 and CDR2: SGHAT and FQNNGV. The DNA for the CDR3 is TGTGCCAGCAGCTTAGATCCGAGACAGCTTAACTATGGCTACACCTTC. Translation gives CASSLDPRQLNYGYTF.

This clone has just one count. The genes are TRBV24-1 and TRBJ2-2; 9 nucleotides match TRBD1. Trimming took 4 bases from V and 3 from J; bases not matched to a gene: 5. CDR3 length: 16 residues. The V gene's germline CDR1 is KGHDR and CDR2 SFDVKD. The CDR3 DNA reads TGTGCCACCAGTGAACTACAGGGGGCATACACCGGGGAGCTGTTTTTT. The encoded protein is CATSELQGAYTGELFF.

The CDR3 bases are TGTGCCAGCAGCTTCACAGACTCACCCCTCCACTTT. This sequence encodes CASSFTDSPLHF. The V gene is TRBV9, the J gene TRBJ1-6; D not resolved. V gave up 4 bases and J gave up 10 bases, with 9 bases separating them. CDR3 length equals 12 residues. From germline, CDR1 is SGDLS and CDR2 YYNGEE.

This chain links TRBV27 with TRBJ1-1, with TRBD1 matching over 9 bases. The germline gives CDR1 MNHEY, CDR2 SMNVEV (reference sequence). The CDR3 runs 16 residues. The trim removed 6 bases at V and 1 base at J, leaving 9 bases unmatched. In DNA, the CDR3 is TGTGCCAGCAGCCGGGACAGGGCCTTCGGGAACACTGAAGCTTTCTTT. It translates to CASSRDRAFGNTEAFF.

This clone was recorded at least ten times. The chain combines TRBV10-3 with TRBJ2-7, with a possible D match to TRBD2 (5 bases). V gave up 2 bases and J gave up 6 bases, with 11 bases separating them. This CDR3 is 13 amino acids long. Germline V gives CDR1 ENHRY, CDR2 SYGVKD. The DNA for the CDR3 is TGTGCCATCAGTGAGACCCGAGGAGGCGAGCAGTACTTC. This sequence encodes CAISETRGGEQYF.

This sequence joins TRBV6-4 and TRBJ2-1; 8 bases line up with TRBD1. The CDR3 runs 14 residues. The trim removed 9 bases at V and 5 bases at J, leaving 9 bases unmatched. Germline V gives CDR1 MRHNA, CDR2 SNTAGT. The CDR3 nucleotides read TGTGCCAGTTCTCCGGGACAGGCAAACAATGAGCAGTTCTTC. As protein: CASSPGQANNEQFF.

This chain joins TRBV9 and TRBJ1-2, with 9 nucleotides matching TRBD1. CDR1 SGDLS and CDR2 YYNGEE come from the germline V gene. The trim removed 0 bases at V and 7 bases at J, leaving 7 bases unmatched. The CDR3 consists of 15 residues. CDR3 DNA: TGTGCCAGCAGCGTAGTACCGGGACAGGGAGGTGGCTACACCTTC. Its protein product is CASSVVPGQGGGYTF.

The chain recombines TRBV28 with TRBJ2-4; D ambiguous. This CDR3 region has 14 residues. Trimming removed 5 bases at V and 0 bases at J, with 8 bases between. Germline V lookup: CDR1 MDHEN, CDR2 SYDVKM. CDR3 amino acids: CASSTGGAKNIQYF. CDR3 in DNA: TGTGCCAGCAGTACCGGCGGAGCCAAAAACATTCAGTACTTC.